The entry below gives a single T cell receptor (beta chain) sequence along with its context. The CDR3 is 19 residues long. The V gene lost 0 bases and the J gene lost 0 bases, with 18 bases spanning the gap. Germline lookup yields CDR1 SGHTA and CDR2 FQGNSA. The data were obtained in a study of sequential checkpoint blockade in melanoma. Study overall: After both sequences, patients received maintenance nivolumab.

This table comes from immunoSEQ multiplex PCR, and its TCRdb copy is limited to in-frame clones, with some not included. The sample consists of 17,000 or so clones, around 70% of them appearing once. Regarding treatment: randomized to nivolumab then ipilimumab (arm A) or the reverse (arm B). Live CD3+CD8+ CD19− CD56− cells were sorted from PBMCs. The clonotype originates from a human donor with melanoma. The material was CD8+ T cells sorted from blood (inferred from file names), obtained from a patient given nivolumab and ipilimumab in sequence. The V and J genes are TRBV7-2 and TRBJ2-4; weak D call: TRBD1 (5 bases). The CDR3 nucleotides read TGTGCCAGCAGCTTAGCGGGCAGGGATATGGTACTAGCCAAAAACATTCAGTACTTC. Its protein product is CASSLAGRDMVLAKNIQYF.